A single sample is the source of the 30 T cell receptor beta chains below, sequenced in a study of Ad26.COV2.S vaccination and SARS-CoV-2 variants. Sequencing used immunoSEQ multiplex PCR; TCRdb keeps in-frame clones, though not all of them. The sample consists of around 340,000 clones, about 88% of them appearing once. Treatment in this sample: 15 to 20 received Ad26.COV2.S at low or high dose, single or two shots; 5 received placebo; per-sample allocation not given. Sample collection was performed on day 63 after the first vaccine or placebo injection. This material consisted of peripheral blood, taken in a trial of Ad26.COV2.S vaccine versus placebo. The receptors come from a person aged 18-65 years who received the Ad26.COV2.S COVID-19 vaccine or a placebo.

The chain recombines TRBV28 with TRBJ2-2; 9 positions agree with TRBD1. CDR1 is MDHEN, CDR2 SYDVKM, per germline. The CDR3 has 15 amino acids. After removal of 3 bases from V and 3 bases from J, the junction contained 2 bases not matched to a gene. In nucleotides, the CDR3 is TGTGCCAGCAGTTTCGGGGACAGGGACACCGGGGAGCTGTTTTTT. As protein: CASSFGDRDTGELFF.

This chain links TRBV5-1 with TRBJ1-1, with 12 positions matching TRBD1. The trim removed 4 bases at V and 6 bases at J, leaving 10 bases unmatched. CDR1 and CDR2 (germline): SGHRS, YFSETQ. The CDR3 consists of 16 residues. CDR3 protein: CASSAGQGAKSSEAFF. The CDR3 nucleotides are TGCGCCAGCAGCGCGGGACAGGGGGCGAAGTCTTCTGAAGCTTTCTTT.

The chain links TRBV6-6 to TRBJ2-7; D is unclear. Germline CDR1 MNHNY, CDR2 SVGAGI (reference sequence). Trimming removed 11 bases from V and 0 bases from J, with 11 bases in between. CDR3 size: 12 residues. CDR3 protein: CASGPNSYEQYF. CDR3 in DNA: TGTGCCTCGGGTCCAAACTCCTACGAGCAGTACTTC.

The chain has TRBV23-1 and TRBJ2-1; perhaps D is TRBD1 or TRBD2 (5 bases each). TRBV23-1 is an open reading frame whose function is uncertain. CDR3 size: 17 residues. V dropped 3 bases and J dropped 8 bases, with 23 bases sitting between them. This chain's CDR3 is CASSHHPNGAGGDEQFF. The DNA of the CDR3 is TGCGCCAGCAGTCACCACCCGAATGGGGCAGGAGGCGATGAGCAGTTCTTC.

The chain couples TRBV7-9 to TRBJ2-7; the match to TRBD1 covers 7 bases. Germline loops: CDR1 SEHNR, CDR2 FQNEAQ (reference sequence). Losses at the gene ends were 3 bases for V and 3 bases for J; bases not matched to a gene: 5. The CDR3 is made up of 14 amino acids. The CDR3 DNA reads TGTGCCAGCAGCTTTGACGACAGGGTCTACGAGCAGTACTTC. It codes for CASSFDDRVYEQYF.

This clone has more than one count but fewer than ten. This chain uses TRBV5-5 with TRBJ1-5; D gene uncertain. This CDR3 contains 16 residues. Germline V gene sequence: CDR1 SGHKS, CDR2 YYEKEE (reference sequence). Trimming removed 4 bases from V and 4 bases from J, with 18 bases in between. The CDR3: CASSLGSEPYNQPQHF. The CDR3 DNA sequence: TGTGCCAGCAGCCTGGGATCCGAGCCCTATAATCAGCCCCAGCATTTT.

The chain links TRBV3-1 (or the pseudogene TRBV3-2) to TRBJ2-5; D is perhaps TRBD1 or TRBD2 (5 bases each). The CDR3 runs to 17 residues. V lost 1 base and J lost 5, with 20 bases in between. Germline CDR1 LGHDT, CDR2 YNNKEL (reference sequence). The CDR3 region is CASSQGRPGPSSETQYF. In DNA, the CDR3 is TGTGCCAGCAGCCAAGGGCGACCGGGACCTAGTTCTGAGACCCAGTACTTC.

This clone was observed once. The chain employs TRBV7-2 and TRBJ2-1; 7 nucleotides match TRBD1. This CDR3 spans 15 amino acids. The ends lost 4 bases at V and 6 bases at J; junction bases unmatched: 9. The germline V gene has CDR1 SGHTA and CDR2 FQGNSA. In DNA, the CDR3 is TGTGCCAGCAGCTCCGACAGGGTACCTCTCAATGAGCAGTTCTTC. As protein: CASSSDRVPLNEQFF.

CDR3 DNA sequence: TGTGCCAGCAGCGGGGGGGCCCGGGGCAAAAACATTCAGTACTTC. Translating gives CASSGGARGKNIQYF. This chain connects TRBV7-2 to TRBJ2-4; a weak D match, TRBD2 (7 bases). CDR3 size: 15 residues. The ends were cut back, 5 bases at V and 3 bases at J, with 14 bases in the middle. Per germline, CDR1 SGHTA and CDR2 FQGNSA.

This rearrangement joins TRBV2 to TRBJ1-5, with TRBD1 as a possible D gene (5 bases). Looked up from germline, CDR1 is SNHLY and CDR2 is FYNNEI. V lost 7 bases, J lost 0 bases, and 16 bases lay in between. The CDR3 totals 16 residues. The CDR3 loop reads CASMGPRFYSNQPQHF. In DNA, the CDR3 is TGTGCCAGCATGGGACCGCGATTTTATAGCAATCAGCCCCAGCATTTT. Complete variable domain (other parts from reference TRBV2 and TRBJ1-5): EPEVTQTPSHQVTQMGQEVILRCVPISNHLYFYWYRQILGQKVEFLVSFYNNEISEKSEIFDDQFSVERPDGSNFTLKIRSTKLEDSAMYFCASMGPRFYSNQPQHFGDGTRLSIL.

The chain joins TRBV5-1 to TRBJ2-2; 10 positions agree with TRBD1. CDR3 length: 15 amino acids. Germline assignment: CDR1 SGHRS and CDR2 YFSETQ. J was trimmed by 4 bases and V by 3 bases; bases with no gene match: 3. CDR3 in DNA: TGCGCCAGCAGCTCCGGGACAGGGGTCACCGGGGAGCTGTTTTTT. Its translation is CASSSGTGVTGELFF.

This clone was found once. The chain recombines TRBV7-2 with TRBJ2-1; TRBD2 matches at 13 bases. Looked up from germline, CDR1 is SGHTA and CDR2 is FQGNSA. The CDR3 loop spans 17 amino acids. The V segment lost 3 bases and the J segment 4 bases; nucleotides outside the gene matches: 6. CDR3 loop: CASSLGTSGVPYNEQFF. In nucleotides, the CDR3 is TGTGCCAGCAGCTTGGGGACTAGCGGGGTACCATACAATGAGCAGTTCTTC.

This clone was seen a handful of times. The chain joins TRBV10-2 to TRBJ1-6, with no clear D. V lost 3 bases to trimming and J lost 7 bases, with 13 bases between them. This CDR3 comprises 15 residues. Germline V gene lookup returns CDR1 WSHSY and CDR2 SAAADI. The CDR3 DNA follows: TGCGCCAGCAGTGAAACAGACGGTGCGAATTCACCCCTCCACTTT. This encodes CASSETDGANSPLHF.

This clone is a singleton in its sample. The chain recombines TRBV5-4 with TRBJ1-6; 11 bases are shared with TRBD1. Trimming took 4 bases from V and 7 from J; bases not matched to a gene: 7. The germline gives CDR1 SGHNT, CDR2 YYREEE (reference sequence). The length of the CDR3 is 16 residues. Here the CDR3 DNA reads TGTGCCAGCAGCCCACGGACAGGGGGCTCGAATTCACCCCTCCACTTT. Amino acid sequence: CASSPRTGGSNSPLHF.

Concerning this clone: The sample has other DNA sequences that encode this CDR3 too. The gene calls are TRBV27 and TRBJ1-2; 9 positions match TRBD1. The J segment lost 2 bases and the V segment lost 3 bases, leaving 1 base of the junction unmatched. This CDR3 comprises 14 residues. The germline V gene encodes CDR1 MNHEY and CDR2 SMNVEV (reference sequence). The CDR3 DNA is TGTGCCAGCAGTTTGGGGACAGGGAACTATGGCTACACCTTC. Its protein product is CASSLGTGNYGYTF.

Ten or more counts support this clone. This chain links TRBV10-3 with TRBJ1-1, with D possibly being TRBD1 (6 bases). With 8 bases removed from V and 3 bases from J, the gap between germline ends came to 19 bases. The length of the CDR3 is 15 residues. Per germline, CDR1 ENHRY and CDR2 SYGVKD. The CDR3 nucleotides are TGTGCCATCGGGGTAGCGGGCAGGGGATACACTGAAGCTTTCTTT. Translating it yields CAIGVAGRGYTEAFF.

The chain is built from TRBV27 and TRBJ2-2; 7 bases map to TRBD2. This CDR3 spans 14 amino acids. Germline V lookup: CDR1 MNHEY, CDR2 SMNVEV (reference sequence). With V trimmed by 4 bases and J by 6 bases, 5 bases remained unmatched. The CDR3 nucleotides read TGTGCCAGCAGTTCCCCTGGACTAGCCGGGGAGCTGTTTTTT. This encodes CASSSPGLAGELFF.

The chain employs TRBV28 and TRBJ1-5, with 9 bases matching TRBD1. The germline V gene encodes CDR1 MDHEN and CDR2 SYDVKM. CDR3 length: 15 residues. The V gene end was trimmed by 5 bases and the J gene end by 3 bases; junction bases not matched to a gene: 5. The CDR3 bases are TGTGCCAGCAGTCCCGGGACAGGGTTCAATCAGCCCCAGCATTTT. This translates into CASSPGTGFNQPQHF. The full variable domain, its missing parts supplied by reference TRBV28 and TRBJ1-5, is DVKVTQSSRYLVKRTGEKVFLECVQDMDHENMFWYRQDPGLGLRLIYFSYDVKMKEKGDIPEGYSVSREKKERFSLILESASTNQTSMYLCASSPGTGFNQPQHFGDGTRLSIL.

J is TRBJ2-1 and V is TRBV27; the match to TRBD2 covers 13 bases. Trimming took 5 bases from V and 1 from J; bases not matched to a gene: 14. CDR1 and CDR2 from the germline V gene are MNHEY and SMNVEV (reference sequence). The CDR3 totals 20 residues. Here the CDR3 reads CASSLYLWTSGSGSYNEQFF. The CDR3 nucleotides are TGTGCCAGCAGTCTCTACTTGTGGACTAGCGGGAGCGGGTCCTACAATGAGCAGTTCTTC.

This clone appeared a single time. V gene TRBV15 combines with J gene TRBJ1-5; TRBD1 is a possible D gene (5 bases). Germline CDR1 reads LNHNV; CDR2 reads YYDKDF (reference sequence). Trimming shortened V by 0 bases and J by 4 bases, and 13 bases separated the two germline ends. This CDR3 comprises 16 residues. The CDR3 DNA sequence: TGTGCCACCAGCAGAGATGGTGCGACAGCAAATCAGCCCCAGCATTTT. It is translated as CATSRDGATANQPQHF.

The rearrangement joins TRBV5-1 to TRBJ2-5; the match to TRBD1 covers 8 bases. Germline V gene data show CDR1 as SGHRS and CDR2 as YFSETQ. The CDR3 has 14 amino acids. Unmatched junction bases numbered 5, after V lost 2 bases and J lost 5 bases. CDR3 DNA: TGCGCCAGCAGCTTCCAGGGACAGGTGGAGACCCAGTACTTC. The encoded protein is CASSFQGQVETQYF. Supplemented by reference TRBV5-1 and TRBJ2-5, the full variable domain reads KAGVTQTPRYLIKTRGQQVTLSCSPISGHRSVSWYQQTPGQGLQFLFEYFSETQRNKGNFPGRFSGRQFSNSRSEMNVSTLELGDSALYLCASSFQGQVETQYFGPGTRLLVL.

The chain has TRBV6-5 and TRBJ1-1, with TRBD1 identical over 7 bases. J lost 1 base, V lost 2 bases, and 4 bases had no gene match. CDR1 MNHEY and CDR2 SVGAGI come from the germline V gene. The CDR3 length is 15 residues. CDR3 protein: CASSYGGDRNTEAFF. In DNA, the CDR3 is TGTGCCAGCAGTTACGGAGGGGACAGGAACACTGAAGCTTTCTTT.

The chain carries TRBV7-2 and TRBJ1-5; no clear D. This CDR3 has 15 residues. V lost 1 base to trimming and J lost 6 bases, with 13 bases between them. In germline, CDR1 is SGHTA, CDR2 FQGNSA. This chain's CDR3 is CASSLDSGSSQPQHF. CDR3 in DNA: TGTGCCAGCAGCTTAGACAGCGGGTCGAGTCAGCCCCAGCATTTT.

V and J are TRBV21-1 and TRBJ2-5. TRBV21-1 is labeled a pseudogene. This CDR3 comprises 11 residues. CDR3 in DNA: TGTGCCAGCAGCAAAGAGGAGACCCAGTACTTC. The encoded protein is CASSKEETQYF.

The V and J genes are TRBV24-1 and TRBJ1-2; unclear D gene. The germline CDR1 and CDR2 sequences are KGHDR and SFDVKD. The CDR3 totals 13 residues. The V and J ends lost 2 bases and 4 bases respectively, with 7 bases between them. Here the CDR3 DNA reads TGTGCCACCAGTGATTGGTCGGGCTATGGCTACACCTTC. Protein: CATSDWSGYGYTF.

This chain uses TRBV11-2 with TRBJ1-1; D unresolved. CDR3 length: 13 residues. V dropped 1 base and J dropped 3 bases, with 6 bases sitting between them. Germline V gene data show CDR1 as SGHAT and CDR2 as FQNNGV. CDR3 region: CASSLGPDTEAFF. The CDR3 DNA is TGTGCCAGCAGCTTAGGTCCGGACACTGAAGCTTTCTTT.

The genes are TRBV27 and TRBJ1-4, with a weak D call TRBD1 (5 bases). V was pared by 5 bases and J by 7 bases, with 17 bases between. The CDR3 covers 15 residues. CDR1 MNHEY and CDR2 SMNVEV come from the germline V gene (reference sequence). The CDR3, as DNA: TGTGCCAGCAGTGCGTGGGGGGGAGGGCGTGAAAAACTGTTTTTT. The encoded protein is CASSAWGGGREKLFF.

The gene calls are TRBV2 and TRBJ1-2, with TRBD1 as a possible D gene (6 bases). CDR3 length: 13 amino acids. Trimming left V 6 bases short and J 8 bases short, with 16 bases between. Germline values: CDR1 SNHLY, CDR2 FYNNEI. CDR3 amino acids: CASRKEQGLGYTF. For the CDR3, the DNA is TGTGCCAGCAGGAAGGAACAGGGATTGGGCTACACCTTC. Full variable domain (rest looked up from reference TRBV2 and TRBJ1-2): EPEVTQTPSHQVTQMGQEVILRCVPISNHLYFYWYRQILGQKVEFLVSFYNNEISEKSEIFDDQFSVERPDGSNFTLKIRSTKLEDSAMYFCASRKEQGLGYTFGSGTRLTVV.

The chain combines TRBV9 with TRBJ1-2; tentatively, D is TRBD1 (5 bases). The CDR3 extends over 13 amino acids. With 0 bases removed from V and 8 bases from J, the gap between germline ends came to 11 bases. Germline V gene lookup returns CDR1 SGDLS and CDR2 YYNGEE. The DNA for the CDR3 is TGTGCCAGCAGCGTAGGGCAGGGAGGAGGCTACACCTTC. Translating it yields CASSVGQGGGYTF.

The CDR3 nucleotides are TGTGCCAGCAGTTACGGTAGTAGCGGGAGTGTTGCGCAGTATTTT. Its protein is CASSYGSSGSVAQYF. This chain joins TRBV6-2 or TRBV6-3 and TRBJ2-3, with 9 bases fitting TRBD2. Per the germline V gene, CDR1 is MNHEY and CDR2 is SVGEGT. This CDR3 is 15 amino acids long. With V trimmed by 2 bases and J by 10 bases, 10 bases remained unmatched.